This TCR beta chain was sequenced for a study of shared clonotypes between healthy human individuals. Trimming shortened V by 2 bases and J by 3 bases, and 20 bases separated the two germline ends. The CDR3 runs to 17 residues. Germline CDR1 MNHEY, CDR2 SMNVEV (reference sequence). Remarks on this clone: The antigen is not known.

The sorted-subset replicate PCRs were given around 190 ng DNA, which is approximately 30,000 T cell genomes. Sequencing was performed with immunoSEQ multiplex PCR; in TCRdb, only in-frame clones are kept and a portion is missing. The sample has 750,000 to 1,000,000 clones; approximately 92% are singletons. In the naive CD8 group, cells lacked CD45RO and were positively selected for CCR7, so terminally differentiated effector memory CD45RA+ cells were left out. General observations from the study: It was observed that roughly 5% of naive CD4 clonotypes were shared across several donors. Non-shared clonotypes had lower generation probabilities than those shared by all four donors.

The receptor was derived from a man aged 30 to 39 in good health. Input material: naive CD8+ T cells sorted from blood. The J gene is TRBJ2-7, the V gene TRBV27; D is perhaps TRBD2 (6 bases). This CDR3 is CASSLIAPIGTGYEQYF. The CDR3 nucleotides are TGTGCCAGCAGTTTAATAGCCCCGATCGGGACTGGCTACGAGCAGTACTTC.